These T cell receptor beta chains were read from a single sample in a study of radiation and T cells in renal cell carcinoma. The table came from immunoSEQ multiplex PCR; TCRdb's copy has only in-frame clones and leaves some out. The sample includes around 9,000 clones, 55% to 70% of them seen just once. This specimen consisted of tumor tissue, obtained from a patient whose treatment was nephrectomy without radiotherapy. All receptors come from a man in his sixties with renal cell carcinoma. Both conserved end residues are part of each CDR3. Each record gives: J gene, V gene, D gene, clone size, CDR3 protein, CDR3 DNA. D genes are given only for firm matches. Rows give clone size only sometimes, using once, few, many, or a class for an expanded clone.

J: TRBJ2-2; V: TRBV5-6; D: NA; size: NA; CDR3: CASSPYGGGELFF; DNA: TGTGCCAGCAGTCCATACGGGGGCGGGGAGCTGTTTTTT
J: TRBJ1-5; V: TRBV19; D: NA; size: NA; CDR3: CASTPQVDLRGNQPQHF; DNA: TGTGCCAGTACACCCCAAGTGGACCTGCGGGGCAATCAGCCCCAGCATTTT
J: TRBJ2-1; V: TRBV30; D: NA; size: NA; CDR3: CASGAGRQQFF; DNA: TGTGCCTCGGGGGCGGGAAGGCAGCAGTTCTTC
J: TRBJ2-7; V: TRBV10-3; D: NA; size: NA; CDR3: CAISDISYEQYF; DNA: TGTGCCATCAGTGATATTTCCTACGAGCAGTACTTC
J: TRBJ2-1; V: TRBV5-1; D: NA; size: NA; CDR3: CASSLEPRSSYNEQFF; DNA: TGCGCCAGCAGCTTGGAACCTAGAAGCTCCTACAATGAGCAGTTCTTC
J: TRBJ2-3; V: TRBV5-1; D: TRBD1; size: NA; CDR3: CASSLAGTVTDTQYF; DNA: TGCGCCAGCAGCTTGGCCGGGACAGTCACAGATACGCAGTATTTT
J: TRBJ2-1; V: TRBV28; D: NA; size: NA; CDR3: CASSGGAPGSQMVQFF; DNA: TGTGCCAGCAGCGGAGGGGCGCCAGGGTCCCAAATGGTGCAGTTCTTC
J: TRBJ2-6; V: TRBV2; D: TRBD1; size: NA; CDR3: CASFAGQGFSGANVLTF; DNA: TGTGCCAGCTTCGCGGGACAGGGGTTTTCTGGGGCCAACGTCCTGACTTTC
J: TRBJ1-1; V: TRBV5-1; D: NA; size: NA; CDR3: CASSFLGGTEAFF; DNA: TGCGCCAGCAGCTTTCTAGGGGGGACTGAAGCTTTCTTT
J: TRBJ2-7; V: TRBV18; D: TRBD2; size: NA; CDR3: CASARLAGESEQYF; DNA: TGTGCCAGCGCCCGACTAGCGGGAGAGTCCGAGCAGTACTTC
J: TRBJ1-1; V: TRBV5-1; D: NA; size: few; CDR3: CASSSLTNTEAFF; DNA: TGCGCCAGCAGCTCGTTGACAAACACTGAAGCTTTCTTT
J: TRBJ2-5; V: TRBV19; D: NA; size: NA; CDR3: CASSILPQETQYF; DNA: TGTGCCAGTAGTATCCTCCCCCAAGAGACCCAGTACTTC
J: TRBJ2-7; V: TRBV19; D: TRBD1; size: few; CDR3: CASNEGTGAYEQYF; DNA: TGTGCCAGTAACGAGGGGACAGGGGCCTACGAGCAGTACTTC
J: TRBJ2-2; V: TRBV18; D: NA; size: NA; CDR3: CASSPPLGNVNTGELFF; DNA: TGTGCCAGCTCACCACCACTCGGGAATGTCAACACCGGGGAGCTGTTTTTT
J: TRBJ1-6; V: TRBV27; D: NA; size: NA; CDR3: CASSNLNSPLHF; DNA: TGTGCCAGCAGCAATCTCAATTCACCCCTCCACTTT
J: TRBJ1-2; V: TRBV5-4; D: TRBD1; size: medium-sized; CDR3: CASSFNRGNYGYTF; DNA: TGTGCCAGCAGCTTTAACAGGGGGAACTATGGCTACACCTTC
J: TRBJ1-2; V: TRBV6-7; D: NA; size: NA; CDR3: CASSDRVVNREGYTF; DNA: TGTGCCAGCAGTGACCGAGTGGTCAACAGGGAAGGCTACACCTTC
J: TRBJ1-5; V: TRBV5-1; D: NA; size: NA; CDR3: CASSPGDGSNQPQHF; DNA: TGCGCCAGCAGCCCCGGGGACGGTAGCAATCAGCCCCAGCATTTT
J: TRBJ1-6; V: TRBV9; D: NA; size: NA; CDR3: CASSRDPGNSPLHF; DNA: TGTGCCAGCAGCCGGGACCCCGGGAATTCACCCCTCCACTTT
J: TRBJ1-6; V: TRBV2; D: NA; size: few; CDR3: CASSLDTGDSPLHF; DNA: TGTGCCAGCAGTCTGGACACAGGAGATTCACCCCTCCACTTT